This TCR beta chain is drawn from a study of Graves' ophthalmopathy and Graves' hyperthyroidism. Overall study findings and caveats: At about 69% sensitivity and about 72% specificity, the model predicted progression of the ophthalmopathy. Most thyroid clonotypes expanded beyond 0.001 frequency were also found in blood.

Amplification of TCR beta CDR3 regions used RNA transcripts. First-round RT-PCR used HTBI primers; second-round multiplex PCR followed. From the multiplex PCR reads, TCRdb called clonotypes with MiXCR, one entry per CDR3 protein. Here the sample spans about half a million distinct CDR3 sequences, approximately 15% being singletons. Germline CDR1 and CDR2: ENHRY and SYGVKD. CDR3 length equals 13 residues. Trimming took 10 bases from V and 0 from J, leaving 12 bases between them. At least ten counts were recorded for this clonotype. Its antigen is not identified. Ophthalmopathy donors' eye disease showed moderate-to-severe activity, CAS of at least 3, NOSPECS of at least 4 and duration under 3 months. Diagnosis relied on clinical symptoms, serum thyroxine, TRAb, thyroid ultrasound and orbital computed tomography.

The clonotype comes from a woman younger than 45 with Graves' ophthalmopathy. The chain carries TRBV10-3 and TRBJ1-1; weak D call: TRBD1 (6 bases). The sequenced sample was blood. CDR3: CATIDRLNTEAFF. The CDR3 bases are TGTGCCACCATTGACAGGCTGAACACTGAAGCTTTCTTT.